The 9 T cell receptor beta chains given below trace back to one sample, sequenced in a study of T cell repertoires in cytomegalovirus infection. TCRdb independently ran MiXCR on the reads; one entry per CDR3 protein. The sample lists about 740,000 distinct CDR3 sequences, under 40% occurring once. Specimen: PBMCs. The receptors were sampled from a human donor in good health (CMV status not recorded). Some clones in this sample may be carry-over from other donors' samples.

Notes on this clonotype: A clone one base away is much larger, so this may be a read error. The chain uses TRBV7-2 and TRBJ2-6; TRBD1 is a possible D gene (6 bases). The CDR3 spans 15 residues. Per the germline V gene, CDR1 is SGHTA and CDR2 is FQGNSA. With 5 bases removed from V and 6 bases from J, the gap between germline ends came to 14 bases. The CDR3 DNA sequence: TGTGCCAGCAGCCCCCAGGGGAACGTGGCCAACGTCCTGACTTTC. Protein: CASSPQGNVANVLTF.

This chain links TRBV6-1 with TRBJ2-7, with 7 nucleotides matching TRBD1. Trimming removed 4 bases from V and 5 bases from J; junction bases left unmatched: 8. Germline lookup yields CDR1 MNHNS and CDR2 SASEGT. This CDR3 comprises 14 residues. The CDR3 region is CASSAGTALDEQYF. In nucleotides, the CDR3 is TGTGCCAGCAGTGCCGGGACAGCGCTGGACGAGCAGTACTTC.

CDR3 protein: CASSQDLVAGADTQYF. The CDR3, as DNA: TGCGCCAGCAGCCAAGATCTGGTAGCGGGAGCAGATACGCAGTATTTT. V usage is TRBV4-1 and J usage is TRBJ2-3; 9 bases map to TRBD2. The germline gives CDR1 MGHRA, CDR2 YSYEKL. V shed 0 bases, J shed 4 bases, and the junction held 5 bases outside the gene matches. CDR3 length: 16 amino acids.

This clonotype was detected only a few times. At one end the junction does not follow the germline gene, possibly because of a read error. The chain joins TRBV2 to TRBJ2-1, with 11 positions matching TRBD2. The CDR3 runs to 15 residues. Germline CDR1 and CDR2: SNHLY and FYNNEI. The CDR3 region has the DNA TGTGCCAGCAGCAGACGACTAGCGGGGACCAACGGATGGGTCTTC. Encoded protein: CASSRRLAGTNGWVF.

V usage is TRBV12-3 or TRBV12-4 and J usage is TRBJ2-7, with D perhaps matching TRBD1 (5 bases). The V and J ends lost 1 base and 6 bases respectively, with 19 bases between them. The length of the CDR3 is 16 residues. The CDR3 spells CASSLVGEVGLLEQYF. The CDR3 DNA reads TGTGCCAGCAGTTTAGTAGGGGAAGTAGGGCTACTCGAGCAGTACTTC.

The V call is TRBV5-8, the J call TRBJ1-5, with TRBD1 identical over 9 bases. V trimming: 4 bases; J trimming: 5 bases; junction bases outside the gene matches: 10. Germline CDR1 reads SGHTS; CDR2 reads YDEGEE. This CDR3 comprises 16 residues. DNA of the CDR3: TGTGCCAGCAGCCGTACAGGGGGCGCAGAAGATCAGCCCCAGCATTTT. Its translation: CASSRTGGAEDQPQHF. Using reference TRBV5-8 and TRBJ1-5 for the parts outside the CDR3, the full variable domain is EAGVTQSPTHLIKTRGQQATLRCSPISGHTSVYWYQQALGLGLQFLLWYDEGEERNRGNFPPRFSGRQFPNYSSELNVNALELEDSALYLCASSRTGGAEDQPQHFGDGTRLSIL.

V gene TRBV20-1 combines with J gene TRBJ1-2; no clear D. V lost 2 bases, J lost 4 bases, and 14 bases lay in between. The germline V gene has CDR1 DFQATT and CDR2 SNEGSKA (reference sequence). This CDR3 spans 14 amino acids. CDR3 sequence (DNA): TGCAGTGCTAGAAACCCTCAGACCACCTATGGCTACACCTTC. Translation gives CSARNPQTTYGYTF.

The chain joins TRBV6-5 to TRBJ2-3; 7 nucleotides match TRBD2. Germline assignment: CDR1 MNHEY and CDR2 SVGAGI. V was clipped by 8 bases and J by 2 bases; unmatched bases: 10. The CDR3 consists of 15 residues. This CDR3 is CASGPRGDYTDTQYF. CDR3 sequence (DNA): TGTGCCAGCGGACCCCGAGGGGACTACACAGATACGCAGTATTTT.

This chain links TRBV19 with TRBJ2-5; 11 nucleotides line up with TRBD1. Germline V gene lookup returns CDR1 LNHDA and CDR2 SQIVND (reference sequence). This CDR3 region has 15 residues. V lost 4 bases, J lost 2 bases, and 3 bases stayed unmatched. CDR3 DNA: TGTGCCAGTAGTAACTGGGACAGGGGGCAAGAGACCCAGTACTTC. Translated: CASSNWDRGQETQYF. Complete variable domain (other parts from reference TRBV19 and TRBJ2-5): DGGITQSPKYLFRKEGQNVTLSCEQNLNHDAMYWYRQDPGQGLRLIYYSQIVNDFQKGDIAEGYSVSREKKESFPLTVTSAQKNPTAFYLCASSNWDRGQETQYFGPGTRLLVL.